Listed below are T cell receptor beta chains from one sample, sequenced in a study of regulatory T cells in long-lasting Graves disease. TCRdb re-analysed the multiplex PCR reads in MiXCR, keeping a single row per CDR3 protein. The sample includes a few hundred thousand distinct CDR3 sequences, 12% of them seen just once. The same specimen was also included in a second study, on T cells in Graves' hyperthyroidism and ophthalmopathy.

This sample comprised peripheral blood mononuclear cells (PBMCs), obtained at new diagnosis, from a patient treated with antithyroid drugs. The receptor set was obtained from a woman aged 18 to 35 with Graves disease. CDR3s include the opening cysteine and the closing phenylalanine or tryptophan. The order of the fields is V gene, clone size, J gene, D gene, CDR3 DNA, CDR3 protein. D genes are given only for firm matches. Clone size is not always given. Where it is, it says once, few, many or a class for expanded clones.

v_call: TRBV29-1
clone_size: -
j_call: TRBJ1-1
d_call: TRBD1
cdr3_nt: TGCAGCGTTGATGAGGGCGCAGGGGGTCCTTTCTTT
cdr3_aa: CSVDEGAGGPFF

v_call: TRBV7-2
clone_size: -
j_call: TRBJ2-5
d_call: -
cdr3_nt: TGTGCCAGCAGCCCGAGGGGGGGCGACCAAGAGACCCAGTACTTC
cdr3_aa: CASSPRGGDQETQYF

v_call: TRBV20-1
clone_size: many
j_call: TRBJ2-7
d_call: -
cdr3_nt: TGCAGTGCTACGGCGGGATCCTACGAGCAGTACTTC
cdr3_aa: CSATAGSYEQYF

v_call: TRBV27
clone_size: many
j_call: TRBJ2-3
d_call: TRBD2
cdr3_nt: TGTGCCAGCAGCCGACTAGCGGGAGATGATACGCAGTATTTT
cdr3_aa: CASSRLAGDDTQYF

v_call: TRBV12-3/TRBV12-4
clone_size: many
j_call: TRBJ1-6
d_call: -
cdr3_nt: TGTGCCAGCAGAGCCGGGAACCCATCACTCCACTTT
cdr3_aa: CASRAGNPSLHF

v_call: TRBV7-7
clone_size: -
j_call: TRBJ2-5
d_call: TRBD1
cdr3_nt: TGTGCTAGCAGCCATCTAAGACAGGGGATCGGAGAGACCCAGTACTTC
cdr3_aa: CASSHLRQGIGETQYF

v_call: TRBV7-8
clone_size: many
j_call: TRBJ2-5
d_call: -
cdr3_nt: TGTGCCAGCAGCTTAGAGTTGCGGGACGGAGAGACCCAGTACTTC
cdr3_aa: CASSLELRDGETQYF

v_call: TRBV7-9
clone_size: many
j_call: TRBJ1-6
d_call: -
cdr3_nt: TGTGCCAGCAGATCGGACATAGATAATTCACCCCTCCACTTT
cdr3_aa: CASRSDIDNSPLHF

v_call: TRBV3-1
clone_size: many
j_call: TRBJ1-2
d_call: -
cdr3_nt: TGTGCCAGCGGCGGGGCTAACTATGGCTACACCTTC
cdr3_aa: CASGGANYGYTF

v_call: TRBV7-9
clone_size: -
j_call: TRBJ2-1
d_call: TRBD2
cdr3_nt: TGTGCCAGCAGCCCCAGGGTCAGGGAGGGACCCTACAATGAGCAGTTCTTC
cdr3_aa: CASSPRVREGPYNEQFF

v_call: TRBV28
clone_size: many
j_call: TRBJ1-4
d_call: -
cdr3_nt: TGTGCCAGCGCCCTTGGGGGATTTGTTCAAAAACTGTTTTTT
cdr3_aa: CASALGGFVQKLFF

v_call: TRBV29-1
clone_size: many
j_call: TRBJ2-3
d_call: TRBD2
cdr3_nt: TGCAGCGCCATGCCGCGGGGGAAGAATACAGATACGCAGTATTTT
cdr3_aa: CSAMPRGKNTDTQYF

v_call: TRBV19
clone_size: -
j_call: TRBJ2-7
d_call: -
cdr3_nt: TGTGCCAGTAGCACCCGCGCGGGACACGAGCAGTACTTC
cdr3_aa: CASSTRAGHEQYF

v_call: TRBV9
clone_size: many
j_call: TRBJ2-1
d_call: -
cdr3_nt: TGTGCCAGCAGCGTAGCGGCGGCCAATGAGCAGTTCTTC
cdr3_aa: CASSVAAANEQFF

v_call: TRBV20-1
clone_size: -
j_call: TRBJ2-1
d_call: -
cdr3_nt: TGCAGTGCGCACCAAGAAACCTCCTACAATGAGCAGTTCTTC
cdr3_aa: CSAHQETSYNEQFF

v_call: TRBV6-1
clone_size: many
j_call: TRBJ1-2
d_call: -
cdr3_nt: TGTGCCAGCAGGGCGTTCTATGGCTACACCTTC
cdr3_aa: CASRAFYGYTF

v_call: TRBV20-1
clone_size: many
j_call: TRBJ2-3
d_call: -
cdr3_nt: TGCAGTGCTGGGGGCCTGGGTTTTGCGGGGGCCTCAGATACGCAGTATTTT
cdr3_aa: CSAGGLGFAGASDTQYF